This T cell receptor beta chain emerged from a study of T cells in Graves' hyperthyroidism and ophthalmopathy. Only one count was recorded for this clonotype. The CDR3 does not close with the conserved phenylalanine or tryptophan, likely indicating a read error. V gave up 2 bases and J gave up 0 bases, with 9 bases separating them. The germline CDR1 and CDR2 sequences are SGHRS and YFSETQ. The CDR3 contains 15 residues. TCR beta CDR3 region amplification was performed from RNA transcripts. In the first-round RT-PCR of the TCR CDR3, the HTBI primer set was used. TCRdb passed the multiplex PCR reads through MiXCR, listing each CDR3 protein once. The table has 500,000 to 600,000 distinct CDR3 sequences, approximately 48% seen once; the top ten hold about two fifths. Patients with uncontrolled infections, other autoimmune diseases, pregnancy or lactation were excluded. Diagnosis relied on clinical symptoms, serum thyroxine and TRAb, thyroid ultrasound and orbital computed tomography.

The chain couples TRBV5-1 to TRBJ1-5, with a weak D call TRBD1 (6 bases). The receptor's source is an adult woman with Graves' disease, either hyperthyroidism or ophthalmopathy (not recorded which). The sample was peripheral blood or thyroid tissue (not recorded which). CDR3 amino acids: CASSLGGNSNQPQHV. The CDR3 coding sequence is TGCGCCAGCAGCTTAGGGGGAAATAGCAATCAGCCCCAGCATGTT.